The sequence of this TCR beta chain was determined in a study of T cell responses to AZD1222 COVID-19 vaccine. Study-wide points: Sampling captured repertoires only after the peak T cell response. Clonal diversity may have been underestimated in mostly white British donors. Rises in breadth and depth of Spike-specific TCRs came after two AZD1222 doses. Seropositivity was recorded at baseline in only a handful of AZD1222 recipients.

The V gene lost 2 bases and the J gene lost 1 base, with 8 bases spanning the gap. From germline, CDR1 is MNHEY and CDR2 SMNVEV (reference sequence). The CDR3 consists of 14 residues. As for this clone: Its cognate antigen is unknown.

Sequencing used immunoSEQ multiplex PCR; TCRdb keeps in-frame clones, though not all of them. The sample has roughly 140,000 clones, around 90% seen once. This sample comprised peripheral blood, obtained on day 0 of MenACWY control vaccination. V and J are TRBV27 and TRBJ1-1; no definite D call. The receptor was isolated from an adult in good health. The CDR3 DNA sequence: TGTGCCAGCAGTTTAGGGAAAGGGAACACTGAAGCTTTCTTT. It yields the protein CASSLGKGNTEAFF.